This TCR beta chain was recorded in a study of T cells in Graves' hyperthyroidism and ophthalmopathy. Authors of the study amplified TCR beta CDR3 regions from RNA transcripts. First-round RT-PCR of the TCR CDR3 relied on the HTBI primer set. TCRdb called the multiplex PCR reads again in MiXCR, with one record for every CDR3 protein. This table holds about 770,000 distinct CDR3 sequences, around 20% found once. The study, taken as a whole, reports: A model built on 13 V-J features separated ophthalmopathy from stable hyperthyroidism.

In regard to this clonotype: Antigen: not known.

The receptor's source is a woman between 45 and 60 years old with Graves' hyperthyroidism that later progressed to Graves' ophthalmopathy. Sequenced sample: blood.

In DNA form, the CDR3 reads TGTGCCAGCAGCTTACCCAGGGGTGATACGCAGTATTTT. Translation: CASSLPRGDTQYF. The chain uses TRBV7-8 and TRBJ2-3, with D perhaps TRBD1 (6 bases). V dropped 2 bases and J dropped 6 bases, with 9 bases sitting between them. Germline lookup yields CDR1 SGHVS and CDR2 FQNEAQ. The CDR3 has 13 amino acids. Together with reference TRBV7-8 and TRBJ2-3, the CDR3 gives the full variable domain: GAGVSQSPRYKVAKRGQDVALRCDPISGHVSLFWYQQALGQGPEFLTYFQNEAQLDKSGLPSDRFFAERPEGSVSTLKIQRTQQEDSAVYLCASSLPRGDTQYFGPGTRLTVL.